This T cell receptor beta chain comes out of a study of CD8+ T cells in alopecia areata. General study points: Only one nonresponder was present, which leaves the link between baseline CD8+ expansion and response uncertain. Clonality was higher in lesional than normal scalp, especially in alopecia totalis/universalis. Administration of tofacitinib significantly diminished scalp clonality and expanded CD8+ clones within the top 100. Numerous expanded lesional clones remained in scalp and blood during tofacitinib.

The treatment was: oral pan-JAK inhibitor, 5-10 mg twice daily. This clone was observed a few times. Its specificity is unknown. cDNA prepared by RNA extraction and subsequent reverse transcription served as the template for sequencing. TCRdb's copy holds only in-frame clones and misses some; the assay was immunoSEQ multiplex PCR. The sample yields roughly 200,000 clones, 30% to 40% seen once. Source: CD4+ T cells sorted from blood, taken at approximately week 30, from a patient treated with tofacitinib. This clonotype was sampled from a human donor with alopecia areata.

The CDR3 bases are TGTGCCACCAGCAGACGTCCGGTCAATCAGCCCCAGCATTTT. Protein product: CATSRRPVNQPQHF. The V gene is TRBV15, the J gene TRBJ1-5, with no clear D. The CDR3 totals 14 residues. The V end was cut by 2 bases, the J end by 3 bases, with 8 bases between. Germline V gene data show CDR1 as LNHNV and CDR2 as YYDKDF (reference sequence).